Below are 15 T cell receptor beta chains sequenced from a single sample in a study of blood T cell repertoires in COVID-19. Libraries were prepared by immunoSEQ multiplex PCR; TCRdb keeps only in-frame clonotypes and omits some of them. The table shows about 180,000 clones, with under 85% occurring only once. The specimen sequenced was peripheral blood. These receptors came from a woman between 65 and 79 years old with COVID-19, enrolled during active disease.

The CDR3 protein is CASSPPSQQEQYF. The DNA of the CDR3 is TGCGCCAGCAGTCCCCCTAGTCAACAAGAGCAGTACTTC. The chain uses TRBV5-1 and TRBJ2-7; no clear D gene. The germline V gene has CDR1 SGHRS and CDR2 YFSETQ. Trimming left V 5 bases short and J 7 bases short, with 16 bases between. CDR3 length: 13 residues.

This clone was seen only once. The rearrangement joins TRBV6-5 to TRBJ2-7, with 7 bases identical to TRBD2. The CDR3 runs to 16 residues. The V gene end was trimmed by 0 bases and the J gene end by 2 bases; junction bases not matched to a gene: 7. Germline CDR1 reads MNHEY; CDR2 reads SVGAGI. The CDR3 nucleotides read TGTGCCAGCAGTTACTCGAGAAACGGGAGGACCTACGAGCAGTACTTC. This sequence encodes CASSYSRNGRTYEQYF.

The chain links TRBV2 to TRBJ1-2; 7 bases match TRBD1. Trimming at V came to 10 bases and at J to 2 bases, leaving 7 bases not matched to a gene. Germline CDR1 and CDR2: SNHLY and FYNNEI. The CDR3 loop spans 13 amino acids. The CDR3 nucleotides are TGTGCCACCTCCCCACAGGGGAACTATGGCTACACCTTC. It codes for CATSPQGNYGYTF.

Only one count was recorded for this clone. V usage is TRBV7-2 and J usage is TRBJ1-1; 7 nucleotides agree with TRBD1. Germline values: CDR1 SGHTA, CDR2 FQGNSA. This CDR3 is 15 amino acids long. J gave up 0 bases and V 5 bases, and 6 bases lay outside the gene matches. CDR3 DNA sequence: TGTGCCAGCAGCCTAATGGGACAGCTGAACACTGAAGCTTTCTTT. It encodes CASSLMGQLNTEAFF.

This clone appeared a single time. The genes are TRBV3-1 (or the pseudogene TRBV3-2) and TRBJ2-1; the D gene is possibly TRBD2 (6 bases). This CDR3 contains 15 residues. Trimming cost V 2 bases and J 7 bases, with 15 bases left between them. Germline CDR1 is LGHDT and CDR2 is YNNKEL (reference sequence). CDR3 DNA sequence: TGTGCCAGCAGCCAACCTCGGGACTCCCGAAATGAGCAGTTCTTC. As protein: CASSQPRDSRNEQFF.

The chain has TRBV28 and TRBJ1-3; D is ambiguous. The V gene lost 5 bases and the J gene lost 7 bases, with 9 bases spanning the gap. Looked up from germline, CDR1 is MDHEN and CDR2 is SYDVKM. The length of the CDR3 is 12 residues. The CDR3 protein is CASSAGVNTIYF. The CDR3 region has the DNA TGTGCCAGCAGTGCAGGCGTGAACACCATATATTTT.

This sequence joins TRBV2 and TRBJ2-2, with a tentative D call TRBD1 (6 bases). The CDR3 consists of 14 residues. Germline CDR1 and CDR2: SNHLY and FYNNEI. V lost 6 bases and J lost 2, with 10 bases in between. The CDR3 coding sequence is TGTGCCAGCAGGAGGACAGATAACACCGGGGAGCTGTTTTTT. Amino acids: CASRRTDNTGELFF.

The chain recombines TRBV5-1 with TRBJ1-1; weak D call: TRBD1 (6 bases). Germline lookup yields CDR1 SGHRS and CDR2 YFSETQ. V was clipped by 4 bases and J by 0 bases, with 13 bases between them. The CDR3 is made up of 15 amino acids. Written as DNA, the CDR3 is TGCGCCAGCAGCAGTACCGGGACAATGAACACTGAAGCTTTCTTT. Translating it yields CASSSTGTMNTEAFF.

The count of this clone is one. V gene TRBV6-5 combines with J gene TRBJ1-5; D is possibly TRBD1 (5 bases). This CDR3 contains 14 residues. The germline gives CDR1 MNHEY, CDR2 SVGAGI. V lost 4 bases to trimming and J lost 3 bases, with 10 bases between them. In DNA, the CDR3 is TGTGCCAGCAGTTCAGACAGCCTCAATCAGCCCCAGCATTTT. Its translation is CASSSDSLNQPQHF.

V and J are TRBV18 and TRBJ2-5, with 10 bases identical to TRBD2. CDR3 length: 16 amino acids. The V segment lost 6 bases and the J segment 3 bases; nucleotides outside the gene matches: 10. From germline, CDR1 is KGHSH and CDR2 LQKENI. The CDR3: CASSQLAGVFEETQYF. The CDR3, as DNA: TGTGCCAGCTCTCAGCTAGCGGGAGTCTTCGAAGAGACCCAGTACTTC.

The chain joins TRBV7-3 to TRBJ2-5; 7 bases are shared with TRBD1. CDR1 and CDR2 from the germline V gene are SGHTA and FQGTGA. J lost 4 bases, V lost 5 bases, and 7 bases had no gene match. The CDR3 loop spans 14 amino acids. CDR3 sequence: CASSPTTGLETQYF. The CDR3 bases are TGTGCCAGCAGCCCGACGACAGGGTTAGAGACCCAGTACTTC.

This chain links TRBV19 with TRBJ1-5, with 8 bases lining up with TRBD1. Per the germline V gene, CDR1 is LNHDA and CDR2 is SQIVND (reference sequence). The CDR3 runs 14 residues. Trimming took 5 bases from V and 7 from J; bases not matched to a gene: 7. The CDR3 DNA is TGTGCCAGTAGTGATCAGGGGGCAGGGCAGCCCCAGCATTTT. The encoded protein is CASSDQGAGQPQHF.

This chain uses TRBV5-1 with TRBJ1-5; D is undetermined. This CDR3 has 15 residues. The V and J ends lost 5 bases and 7 bases respectively, with 19 bases between them. Germline CDR1 and CDR2: SGHRS and YFSETQ. CDR3 sequence: CASSPYGDKGQPQHF. The CDR3 DNA is TGCGCCAGCAGTCCTTATGGCGACAAAGGACAGCCCCAGCATTTT.

The chain combines TRBV2 with TRBJ2-7; 16 nucleotides line up with TRBD2. The CDR3 runs 17 residues. J was trimmed by 9 bases and V by 6 bases; bases with no gene match: 14. Germline-derived CDR1 and CDR2 are SNHLY and FYNNEI. This chain's CDR3 is CASRVPGLAGGTQTQYF. The CDR3 nucleotides are TGTGCCAGCAGAGTCCCGGGACTAGCGGGAGGGACTCAGACGCAGTACTTC.

About this clone: The same CDR3 arises from other DNA sequences in this sample as well. The chain uses TRBV3-1 (or the pseudogene TRBV3-2) and TRBJ2-7, with D unclear. Germline V gene data show CDR1 as LGHDT and CDR2 as YNNKEL (reference sequence). CDR3 length: 15 amino acids. V was cut by 7 bases and J by 1 base, with 17 bases left in between. CDR3 sequence (DNA): TGTGCCAGCACCGAAGCAGGAAAAGGATCCTACGAGCAGTACTTC. Amino acid sequence: CASTEAGKGSYEQYF.